This TCR beta chain was captured in a study of brain metastases from non-small cell lung cancer. Study-wide results and caveats: Compared with their matched primary tumors, around 68% of brain metastases showed expanded T-cell clones. Compared with primary tumors, brain metastases showed less T-cell infiltration.

Sequencing used immunoSEQ multiplex PCR; TCRdb keeps in-frame clones, though not all of them. The sample contains hundreds of clones, 75% to 90% of which appear only once. The germline V gene has CDR1 MNHEY and CDR2 SVGEGT. This CDR3 is built from 15 residues. J gave up 7 bases and V 4 bases, and 9 bases lay outside the gene matches. This clone was observed a single time. What it binds is unknown. V usage is TRBV6-2 or TRBV6-3 and J usage is TRBJ2-1; TRBD2 agrees at 8 bases. Source material: tissue from a brain metastasis. The sequence came from a donor aged 40 or older with non-small cell lung cancer. CDR3 bases: TGTGCCAGCAGTTTACTAGCGGAGAGAGAGAATGAGCAGTTCTTC. Amino acid sequence: CASSLLAERENEQFF.